Each of the 20 T cell receptor beta chains below was sequenced from the same sample in a study of blood T cell repertoires in COVID-19. Clones were read by immunoSEQ multiplex PCR, and TCRdb kept only the in-frame ones, dropping some. The sample holds fewer than 350,000 clones, 70% to 90% seen once. The source material was PBMCs or T cells enriched from blood (not recorded which). Receptor source: a woman between 35 and 50 years old who had recovered from COVID-19.

This sequence joins TRBV6-5 and TRBJ1-2; possibly TRBD1 for D (5 bases). Looked up from germline, CDR1 is MNHEY and CDR2 is SVGAGI. The CDR3 totals 14 residues. Deletions cut 6 bases from V and 5 bases from J, with 16 bases between. CDR3 bases: TGTGCCAGCAGCGGGGGGGTACCAGGATATGGCTACACCTTC. The encoded protein is CASSGGVPGYGYTF.

The chain carries TRBV10-3 and TRBJ2-7; a weak D match, TRBD2 (6 bases). Germline V gives CDR1 ENHRY, CDR2 SYGVKD. Trimming left V 4 bases short and J 0 bases short, with 16 bases between. CDR3 size: 16 residues. The CDR3 sequence is CAISAGDRRSSYEQYF. The CDR3, as DNA: TGTGCCATCAGTGCGGGGGACCGAAGGAGCTCCTACGAGCAGTACTTC.

V usage is TRBV18 and J usage is TRBJ2-3, with 7 bases identical to TRBD2. The germline V gene has CDR1 KGHSH and CDR2 LQKENI. This CDR3 comprises 16 residues. Trimming removed 2 bases from V and 5 bases from J; junction bases left unmatched: 10. As DNA, the CDR3 is TGTGCCAGCTCACCAACGACGGGAGGTGGCCAAGATACGCAGTATTTT. Its translation: CASSPTTGGGQDTQYF.

The J gene is TRBJ2-7, the V gene TRBV19; 7 nucleotides align to TRBD2. The CDR3 is made up of 15 amino acids. After removal of 5 bases from V and 0 bases from J, the junction contained 7 bases not matched to a gene. CDR1 and CDR2 from the germline V gene are LNHDA and SQIVND (reference sequence). The CDR3 reads CASSPREALSYEQYF. Written as DNA, the CDR3 is TGTGCCAGTAGTCCCCGGGAGGCTCTCTCCTACGAGCAGTACTTC. The variable domain in full, with the rest retrieved from reference TRBV19 and TRBJ2-7, is DGGITQSPKYLFRKEGQNVTLSCEQNLNHDAMYWYRQDPGQGLRLIYYSQIVNDFQKGDIAEGYSVSREKKESFPLTVTSAQKNPTAFYLCASSPREALSYEQYFGPGTRLTVT.

This clone was found once. The chain combines TRBV28 with TRBJ2-1; D possibly corresponds to TRBD2 (7 bases). V was shortened by 10 bases and J by 9 bases, with 22 bases between the two germline ends. CDR3 length equals 14 residues. Germline-derived CDR1 and CDR2 are MDHEN and SYDVKM. The chain's CDR3 is CATNGREKQGEQFF. The CDR3 nucleotides are TGTGCCACCAATGGGCGGGAGAAACAGGGTGAGCAGTTCTTC. Full variable domain (remainder filled in from reference TRBV28 and TRBJ2-1): DVKVTQSSRYLVKRTGEKVFLECVQDMDHENMFWYRQDPGLGLRLIYFSYDVKMKEKGDIPEGYSVSREKKERFSLILESASTNQTSMYLCATNGREKQGEQFFGPGTRLTVL.

The rearrangement uses TRBV20-1 and TRBJ2-7, with D tentatively TRBD2 (6 bases). There are 10 residues in the CDR3. Looked up from germline, CDR1 is DFQATT and CDR2 is SNEGSKA (reference sequence). The germline V and J ends were trimmed by 6 bases and 5 bases, with 8 bases remaining between them. The CDR3 DNA follows: TGCAGTGCCCCGGGGGACGAGCAGTACTTC. Its translation: CSAPGDEQYF.

This chain links TRBV4-1 with TRBJ2-1; TRBD2 aligns across 7 bases. CDR1 and CDR2 (germline): MGHRA, YSYEKL. V was pared by 1 base and J by 2 bases, with 5 bases of the junction left unmatched. The CDR3 is 16 amino acids. CDR3 region: CASSQAPSGAYNEQFF. CDR3 nucleotides: TGCGCCAGCAGCCAAGCACCAAGCGGGGCCTACAATGAGCAGTTCTTC.

V is TRBV25-1 and J is TRBJ2-3; 7 bases match TRBD2. From germline, CDR1 is MGHDK and CDR2 SYGVNS. V lost 2 bases and J lost 2; bases outside the gene matches: 4. This CDR3 is built from 15 residues. This chain's CDR3 is CASSELTSATDTQYF. The CDR3 nucleotides are TGTGCCAGCAGTGAACTTACTAGCGCCACAGATACGCAGTATTTT.

This rearrangement joins TRBV10-3 to TRBJ2-3, with 11 bases matching TRBD2. Germline trimming cut 6 bases from V and 1 base from J; bases unmatched to any gene: 0. CDR1 and CDR2 from the germline V gene are ENHRY and SYGVKD. The CDR3 runs 14 residues. CDR3 nucleotide sequence: TGTGCCATCAGGGGACTAGCGGGCACAGATACGCAGTATTTT. Protein: CAIRGLAGTDTQYF.

The chain combines TRBV6-2 or TRBV6-3 with TRBJ1-2; a weak D match, TRBD1 (5 bases). The CDR3 contains 15 residues. CDR1 is MNHEY and CDR2 is SVGEGT in the germline V gene. V lost 0 bases and J 8 bases, leaving 16 bases between the germline ends. Here the CDR3 DNA reads TGTGCCAGCAGTTACTCGGCAGGGTCAACTCGGGGCTACACCTTC. Translation: CASSYSAGSTRGYTF.

The V gene is TRBV9, the J gene TRBJ1-2, with 7 positions matching TRBD1. This CDR3 has 14 residues. Germline loops: CDR1 SGDLS, CDR2 YYNGEE. Germline trimming cut 3 bases from V and 6 bases from J; bases unmatched to any gene: 8. The CDR3 is CASSAVRGADGYTF. The CDR3 DNA reads as TGTGCCAGCAGCGCGGTCAGGGGGGCAGATGGCTACACCTTC. Together with reference TRBV9 and TRBJ1-2, the CDR3 gives the full variable domain: DSGVTQTPKHLITATGQRVTLRCSPRSGDLSVYWYQQSLDQGLQFLIQYYNGEERAKGNILERFSAQQFPDLHSELNLSSLELGDSALYFCASSAVRGADGYTFGSGTRLTVV.

The chain uses TRBV2 and TRBJ1-5, with a possible D match to TRBD1 (5 bases). Trimming removed 7 bases from V and 4 bases from J, with 11 bases in between. This CDR3 has 13 residues. Germline-derived CDR1 and CDR2 are SNHLY and FYNNEI. CDR3 loop: CASNRQLNQPQHF. The CDR3 coding sequence is TGTGCCAGCAACAGACAGCTAAATCAGCCCCAGCATTTT.

V and J are TRBV9 and TRBJ2-1; D is unresolved. Germline assignment: CDR1 SGDLS and CDR2 YYNGEE. This CDR3 contains 16 residues. With 0 bases removed from V and 9 bases from J, the gap between germline ends came to 19 bases. CDR3 residues: CASSVGATQAGFEQFF. CDR3 nucleotides: TGTGCCAGCAGCGTAGGGGCCACCCAGGCCGGTTTTGAGCAGTTCTTC.

This sequence joins TRBV11-2 and TRBJ1-2; possibly TRBD1 for D (6 bases). Trimming removed 5 bases from V and 2 bases from J, with 24 bases in between. The length of the CDR3 is 18 residues. CDR1 is SGHAT and CDR2 is FQNNGV in the germline V gene. This CDR3 reads CASSDRRTGHGTNYGYTF. The CDR3 DNA is TGTGCCAGCAGCGACAGGCGAACGGGACACGGGACAAACTATGGCTACACCTTC.

The CDR3 loop reads CASSWGDLATAYEQYF. CDR3 nucleotides: TGCGCCAGCAGCTGGGGGGACCTAGCGACGGCCTACGAGCAGTACTTC. The V gene is TRBV5-1, the J gene TRBJ2-7; weak D call: TRBD2 (6 bases). The CDR3 has 16 residues. V lost 3 bases, J lost 2 bases, and 18 bases lay in between. In germline, CDR1 is SGHRS, CDR2 YFSETQ.

This chain connects TRBV6-5 to TRBJ2-2; D might be TRBD1 (5 bases). V was trimmed by 0 bases and J by 1 base, leaving 9 bases between them. CDR1 MNHEY and CDR2 SVGAGI come from the germline V gene. This CDR3 contains 16 residues. The chain's CDR3 is CASSYSWGRNTGELFF. CDR3 nucleotide sequence: TGTGCCAGCAGTTACTCGTGGGGCCGGAACACCGGGGAGCTGTTTTTT.

The CDR3 spells CASTGTPYNEQFF. The CDR3 region has the DNA TGTGCCAGTACCGGGACACCTTACAATGAGCAGTTCTTC. The chain recombines TRBV27 with TRBJ2-1, with a tentative D call TRBD1 (6 bases). Germline-derived CDR1 and CDR2 are MNHEY and SMNVEV (reference sequence). The CDR3 has 13 amino acids. V lost 9 bases and J 4 bases, leaving 13 bases between the germline ends.

This chain joins TRBV28 and TRBJ1-2; possible D gene TRBD1, 5 bases. Germline CDR1 is MDHEN and CDR2 is SYDVKM. V gave up 8 bases and J gave up 8 bases, with 18 bases separating them. The CDR3 length is 13 residues. In nucleotides, the CDR3 is TGTGCCAGCTACCGTGGCCCAGGGAAAGGCTACACCTTC. Translated: CASYRGPGKGYTF.

The chain is built from TRBV7-2 and TRBJ1-5; no clear D. In germline, CDR1 is SGHTA, CDR2 FQGNSA. The CDR3 spans 16 residues. Trimming removed 5 bases at V and 0 bases at J, with 14 bases between. DNA for the CDR3: TGTGCCAGCAGCCCGGGGTGGGGAAATAGCAATCAGCCCCAGCATTTT. It encodes CASSPGWGNSNQPQHF.

This clone has more than one count but fewer than ten. The chain combines TRBV7-8 with TRBJ2-5, with D possibly being TRBD2 (7 bases). The CDR3 runs to 14 residues. In germline, CDR1 is SGHVS, CDR2 FQNEAQ. Trimming left V 3 bases short and J 4 bases short, with 12 bases between. The CDR3 DNA sequence: TGTGCCAGCAGCTTGGGGGGGCCCGGAGAGACCCAGTACTTC. Translating it yields CASSLGGPGETQYF.